This T cell receptor (beta chain) was recorded in a study of a mutant IDH1 vaccine in newly diagnosed glioma. Study-wide context: Vaccines were begun 4-6 weeks after radiotherapy alone, or with temozolomide cycles.

General observations from the study: The vaccine induced immune responses, and these occurred in roughly 95% of patients. Pseudoprogression appeared independent of alterations in top peripheral clonotypes.

TCRdb's copy holds only in-frame clones and misses some; the assay was immunoSEQ multiplex PCR. This repertoire shows approximately 25,000 clones, roughly 82% found once; its top ten account for about 3.8%. A remark on this clone: What it recognizes is unknown.

Time point indicated: week 47, end of study. Alongside topical imiquimod, each dose of vaccine comprised 300 ug of mutant IDH1 20-mer peptide. The CDR3 contains 16 residues. V was pared by 5 bases and J by 3 bases, with 16 bases between. Per germline, CDR1 LNHDA and CDR2 SQIVND (reference sequence). This chain joins TRBV19 and TRBJ2-2, with D possibly matching TRBD1 (6 bases). The TCR comes from a man between 35 and 55 years old with glioma. Some clones in this sample may be carry-over from other donors' samples. Source: PBMCs, taken from a glioma patient whose treatment included an IDH1 peptide vaccine. The CDR3 spells CASSPRGRPYTGELFF. Here the CDR3 DNA reads TGTGCCAGTAGTCCCAGGGGTCGTCCCTACACCGGGGAGCTGTTTTTT.